This T cell receptor (beta chain) was captured by sequencing in a study of cytomegalovirus exposure and HLA in healthy donors. V was clipped by 3 bases and J by 7 bases; unmatched bases: 3. This CDR3 is 15 amino acids long. Germline values: CDR1 LNHNV, CDR2 YYDKDF (reference sequence). General observations from the study: The CMV antigen specificity of a few CMV-associated chains was confirmed through in vitro analysis. Associated with HLA alleles at 0.05 false discovery rate in a later analysis were about 17,000 TCR beta sequences. Per published reports, the classifier diagnosed cytomegalovirus status with high specificity and sensitivity.

A note on this clone: Its target is not known.

Vbeta (60) and Jbeta (13) primers were used in the PCR. Repertoires were generated with immunoSEQ multiplex PCR, while TCRdb's copy carries only in-frame clones and drops some. The sample shows roughly 240,000 clones, around 80% of them seen only once. Participants comprised healthy donors of bone marrow. Material: PBMCs. The clonotype comes from a boy younger than 18 in good health and CMV-seronegative. The gene calls are TRBV15 and TRBJ2-1; 13 nucleotides match TRBD2. The CDR3 bases are TGTGCCACCAGCAGGGGACTAGCGGGAAGGAATGAGCAGTTCTTC. Amino acid sequence: CATSRGLAGRNEQFF. Full variable domain (remainder filled in from reference TRBV15 and TRBJ2-1): DAMVIQNPRYQVTQFGKPVTLSCSQTLNHNVMYWYQQKSSQAPKLLFHYYDKDFNNEADTPDNFQSRRPNTSFCFLDIRSPGLGDTAMYLCATSRGLAGRNEQFFGPGTRLTVL.